The 31 T cell receptor beta chains below all came from one sample that was sequenced in a study of beta chain features in type 1 diabetes. Sequenced material consisted of expressed TCRB transcripts (all of the isolated RNA was reverse transcribed). Measured with immunoSEQ multiplex PCR; TCRdb has only the in-frame clones, and not every one. The profile shows 620,000 or so clones, around 15% of them singletons. The sample comprised naive CD4+ T cells from blood. These receptor sequences come from a man between 18 and 29 years old in good health.

In its sample, this clone was seen a few times. The chain employs TRBV4-2 and TRBJ2-6; D is possibly TRBD1 (5 bases). The CDR3 has 17 residues. V lost 1 base to trimming and J lost 0 bases, with 10 bases between them. In germline, CDR1 is LGHNA, CDR2 YNFKEQ. DNA for the CDR3: TGTGCCAGCAGCCAAGTGACAGATGTCTCTGGGGCCAACGTCCTGACTTTC. Amino acid sequence: CASSQVTDVSGANVLTF.

This clone was picked up a small number of times. The chain recombines TRBV7-3 with TRBJ2-7; D remains unclear. The CDR3 is made up of 15 amino acids. V dropped 8 bases and J dropped 5 bases, with 22 bases sitting between them. Germline V lookup: CDR1 SGHTA, CDR2 FQGTGA. Written as DNA, the CDR3 is TGTGCCAGCTCCCTCGCTGGCCTAATCACTGACGAGCAGTACTTC. Amino acids: CASSLAGLITDEQYF.

The gene calls are TRBV7-9 and TRBJ1-2; D unresolved. The CDR3 totals 14 residues. V dropped 0 bases and J dropped 2 bases, with 7 bases sitting between them. Germline loops: CDR1 SEHNR, CDR2 FQNEAQ (reference sequence). The CDR3 DNA follows: TGTGCCAGCAGCTTAGCAGCCGGGAACTATGGCTACACCTTC. Its protein is CASSLAAGNYGYTF.

Notes on this clone: Different DNA sequences within this sample yield the same CDR3. The chain recombines TRBV7-3 with TRBJ1-6, with TRBD1 identical over 7 bases. The germline gives CDR1 SGHTA, CDR2 FQGTGA. The CDR3 contains 13 residues. V lost 6 bases and J lost 10; bases outside the gene matches: 6. CDR3 coding DNA: TGTGCCAGCAGTTTTGACAGGGAGTCACCCCTCCACTTT. Protein: CASSFDRESPLHF.

The chain employs TRBV7-2 and TRBJ1-5; possibly TRBD1 for D (5 bases). Germline loops: CDR1 SGHTA, CDR2 FQGNSA. V was trimmed by 1 base and J by 9 bases, leaving 22 bases between them. CDR3 length equals 17 residues. The CDR3 protein is CASSLVLGAQGRGPQHF. DNA of the CDR3: TGTGCCAGCAGCTTAGTTTTAGGGGCTCAAGGGCGGGGGCCCCAGCATTTT.

This clone turned up a few times. This chain links TRBV9 with TRBJ1-5, with 7 bases fitting TRBD1. Trimming removed 4 bases from V and 8 bases from J; junction bases left unmatched: 12. CDR3 size: 15 residues. Germline-derived CDR1 and CDR2 are SGDLS and YYNGEE. This CDR3 is CASSNSGTASEPQHF. CDR3 sequence (DNA): TGTGCCAGCAGCAACTCCGGGACAGCGTCGGAGCCCCAGCATTTT. Based on the CDR3 plus reference TRBV9 and TRBJ1-5, the full variable domain is DSGVTQTPKHLITATGQRVTLRCSPRSGDLSVYWYQQSLDQGLQFLIQYYNGEERAKGNILERFSAQQFPDLHSELNLSSLELGDSALYFCASSNSGTASEPQHFGDGTRLSIL.

This clone turned up a few times. The V gene is TRBV7-2, the J gene TRBJ1-2; TRBD1 matches at 7 bases. The ends lost 2 bases at V and 4 bases at J; junction bases unmatched: 7. This CDR3 has 15 residues. Germline CDR1 SGHTA, CDR2 FQGNSA. The CDR3 is CASSLPAGGAYGYTF. CDR3 DNA sequence: TGTGCCAGCAGCTTACCGGCAGGGGGTGCCTATGGCTACACCTTC.

This clone was detected a few times. This chain links TRBV29-1 with TRBJ2-7; maybe TRBD1 (5 bases). From germline, CDR1 is SQVTM and CDR2 ANQGSEA. Trimming left V 0 bases short and J 0 bases short, with 9 bases between. This CDR3 region has 14 residues. CDR3 bases: TGCAGCGTTGAAGACAGGGTTAGCTCCTACGAGCAGTACTTC. Translated: CSVEDRVSSYEQYF.

The chain joins TRBV5-1 to TRBJ2-2; TRBD1 agrees at 7 bases. The germline V gene has CDR1 SGHRS and CDR2 YFSETQ. After removal of 6 bases from V and 2 bases from J, the junction contained 7 bases not matched to a gene. CDR3 size: 15 residues. CDR3 sequence: CASTTGTANTGELFF. CDR3 DNA: TGCGCCAGCACCACAGGGACAGCAAACACCGGGGAGCTGTTTTTT. Drawing the rest from reference TRBV5-1 and TRBJ2-2, the complete variable domain is KAGVTQTPRYLIKTRGQQVTLSCSPISGHRSVSWYQQTPGQGLQFLFEYFSETQRNKGNFPGRFSGRQFSNSRSEMNVSTLELGDSALYLCASTTGTANTGELFFGEGSRLTVL.

The table lists this clone with a few counts. Other nucleotide sequences in the sample specify the same CDR3. V is TRBV18 and J is TRBJ1-1, with TRBD1 identical over 8 bases. Trimming removed 3 bases from V and 1 base from J; junction bases left unmatched: 4. This CDR3 has 15 amino acids. Germline loops: CDR1 KGHSH, CDR2 LQKENI. CDR3 region: CASSPLGQGNTEAFF. DNA of the CDR3: TGTGCCAGCTCACCCCTTGGACAGGGGAACACTGAAGCTTTCTTT.

This clone turned up a few times. V and J are TRBV5-6 and TRBJ2-7; possible D gene TRBD2, 5 bases. Trimming pared 9 bases from V and 2 bases from J, leaving 12 bases between. From germline, CDR1 is SGHDT and CDR2 YYEEEE. The CDR3 spans 12 residues. For the CDR3, the DNA is TGTGCCACCTCGAGGGAAACCTACGAGCAGTACTTC. Translation: CATSRETYEQYF.

This clone was seen a handful of times. This chain's CDR3 is CASRARQGIHTEAFF. CDR3 nucleotides: TGTGCCAGCAGGGCCAGACAGGGAATACACACTGAAGCTTTCTTT. The gene calls are TRBV6-4 and TRBJ1-1; 7 bases line up with TRBD1. Germline assignment: CDR1 MRHNA and CDR2 SNTAGT. The CDR3 is 15 amino acids. Trimming removed 6 bases from V and 3 bases from J; junction bases left unmatched: 10.

This clone was counted only a few times. V gene TRBV6-6 combines with J gene TRBJ2-1; 7 bases fit TRBD1. Trimming cost V 4 bases and J 8 bases; bases outside gene matches: 8. Germline lookup yields CDR1 MNHNY and CDR2 SVGAGI (reference sequence). The CDR3 is made up of 14 amino acids. Written as DNA, the CDR3 is TGTGCCAGCAGTTTCACCGACAGGGTGCATGAGCAGTTCTTC. This encodes CASSFTDRVHEQFF.

The table lists this clone with a few counts. Other nucleotide sequences in the sample specify the same CDR3. This sequence joins TRBV5-1 and TRBJ1-5, with D perhaps TRBD1 (6 bases). The CDR3 length is 15 residues. Trimming shortened V by 0 bases and J by 2 bases, and 9 bases separated the two germline ends. Looked up from germline, CDR1 is SGHRS and CDR2 is YFSETQ. CDR3 residues: CASSLEGGGNQPQHF. CDR3 nucleotides: TGCGCCAGCAGCTTGGAGGGGGGAGGCAATCAGCCCCAGCATTTT.

This sequence joins TRBV10-3 and TRBJ2-7; 7 bases map to TRBD1. Germline CDR1 ENHRY, CDR2 SYGVKD. The CDR3 sequence is 16 residues long. After removal of 2 bases from V and 6 bases from J, the junction contained 13 bases not matched to a gene. The chain's CDR3 is CAISEGTETPRAEQYF. The CDR3 DNA reads as TGTGCCATCAGTGAGGGGACAGAGACCCCGAGGGCCGAGCAGTACTTC.

This clone was observed a handful of times. The rearrangement joins TRBV10-3 to TRBJ2-3; TRBD2 matches at 11 bases. The trim removed 3 bases at V and 11 bases at J, leaving 1 base unmatched. Germline V gives CDR1 ENHRY, CDR2 SYGVKD. This CDR3 comprises 12 residues. The CDR3 DNA reads as TGTGCCATCAGTGATAGCGGGGGGGAGCAGTATTTT. Translating it yields CAISDSGGEQYF.

V usage is TRBV7-2 and J usage is TRBJ1-5; TRBD1 agrees at 8 bases. The germline V gene encodes CDR1 SGHTA and CDR2 FQGNSA. Trimming removed 6 bases from V and 0 bases from J; junction bases left unmatched: 10. The CDR3 extends over 17 amino acids. The CDR3 loop reads CASSHGTGGYSNQPQHF. The CDR3 bases are TGTGCCAGCAGTCATGGGACAGGCGGTTATAGCAATCAGCCCCAGCATTTT.

A few counts support this clone. This chain uses TRBV7-7 with TRBJ2-5; 10 positions match TRBD2. CDR3 length equals 14 residues. Germline CDR1 SSHAT, CDR2 FNYEAQ (reference sequence). J gave up 5 bases and V 4 bases, and 4 bases lay outside the gene matches. The CDR3 DNA is TGTGCCAGCAGCTCGCTAGCGGGAGTGGAGACCCAGTACTTC. Translated, it gives CASSSLAGVETQYF.

This clone occurred a few times. CDR3 DNA sequence: TGTGCCAGCACGAAGGCCCAAGAGTATGGCTACACCTTC. It encodes CASTKAQEYGYTF. J is TRBJ1-2 and V is TRBV9; D is uncertain. V lost 6 bases and J 5 bases, leaving 14 bases between the germline ends. The germline V gene encodes CDR1 SGDLS and CDR2 YYNGEE. This CDR3 region has 13 residues.

The chain links TRBV5-4 to TRBJ2-3, with 8 nucleotides matching TRBD2. Per germline, CDR1 SGHNT and CDR2 YYREEE (reference sequence). The CDR3 contains 15 residues. J gave up 4 bases and V 3 bases, and 7 bases lay outside the gene matches. The CDR3 coding sequence is TGTGCCAGCAGCTCAAGCGGGAGTAAAGCAGATACGCAGTATTTT. Translating gives CASSSSGSKADTQYF.

Points on this clone: Different DNA sequences within this sample yield the same CDR3. The chain couples TRBV6-5 to TRBJ1-1, with no clear D. V was trimmed by 2 bases and J by 6 bases, leaving 4 bases between them. In germline, CDR1 is MNHEY, CDR2 SVGAGI. There are 11 residues in the CDR3. CDR3 DNA: TGTGCCAGCAGTTACCTGGCTGAAGCTTTCTTT. Its protein product is CASSYLAEAFF.

The rearrangement uses TRBV28 and TRBJ2-7; the D is unclear. The CDR3 has 13 residues. V lost 7 bases, J lost 2 bases, and 12 bases lay in between. Germline values: CDR1 MDHEN, CDR2 SYDVKM. The CDR3 coding sequence is TGTGCCAGCAACTCCGGGCGACCCTACGAGCAGTACTTC. It yields the protein CASNSGRPYEQYF.

About this clone itself: One end of the junction does not line up with germline, which may come from a read error. This sample also contains other DNA sequences that code for the same CDR3. J is TRBJ1-1 and V is TRBV7-9; D not resolved. This CDR3 is built from 12 residues. The germline V gene has CDR1 SEHNR and CDR2 FQNEAQ (reference sequence). The CDR3: CASSLSDTEAFF. For the CDR3, the DNA is TGTGCCAGCAGCTTATCCGACACCGAAGCTTTCTTT.

DNA of the CDR3: TGTGCCAGCTCACTCGGACAGAAAGAGACCCAGTACTTC. Protein sequence: CASSLGQKETQYF. The rearrangement links TRBV18 to TRBJ2-5; maybe TRBD1 (6 bases). Trimming pared 4 bases from V and 3 bases from J, leaving 9 bases between. CDR1 is KGHSH and CDR2 is LQKENI in the germline V gene. This CDR3 region has 13 residues.

This chain connects TRBV28 to TRBJ2-5, with D maybe TRBD2 (6 bases). CDR1 is MDHEN and CDR2 is SYDVKM in the germline V gene. Trimming removed 5 bases from V and 4 bases from J, with 11 bases in between. The CDR3 extends over 13 amino acids. The CDR3 sequence: CASSPTSLETQYF. Written as DNA, the CDR3 is TGTGCCAGCAGTCCAACTAGCTTAGAGACCCAGTACTTC.

This clone was recorded a few times. This chain links TRBV4-3 with TRBJ1-1; the D gene is possibly TRBD1 (6 bases). This CDR3 region has 16 residues. CDR1 and CDR2 (germline): LGHNA, YSLEER. The V end was cut by 0 bases, the J end by 4 bases, with 15 bases between. The chain's CDR3 is CASSQDYGQRGTEAFF. Here the CDR3 DNA reads TGCGCCAGCAGCCAAGATTATGGACAGCGGGGCACTGAAGCTTTCTTT.

This clone was counted a few times. The chain has TRBV9 and TRBJ1-5; D unclear. CDR3 length equals 15 residues. Germline-derived CDR1 and CDR2 are SGDLS and YYNGEE. V was clipped by 3 bases and J by 2 bases, with 12 bases between them. CDR3 residues: CASSASTGGNQPQHF. The CDR3 DNA is TGTGCCAGCAGCGCAAGTACTGGGGGCAATCAGCCCCAGCATTTT.

This rearrangement joins TRBV7-2 to TRBJ1-2; 10 nucleotides agree with TRBD1. The germline V gene has CDR1 SGHTA and CDR2 FQGNSA. The ends lost 5 bases at V and 3 bases at J; junction bases unmatched: 9. This CDR3 comprises 16 residues. The CDR3 coding sequence is TGTGCCAGCAGCCCTATTGACAGGGGGCGCGACTATGGCTACACCTTC. Protein: CASSPIDRGRDYGYTF.

This clone was recorded a few times. The chain has TRBV2 and TRBJ1-2; tentatively, D is TRBD1 (6 bases). Per germline, CDR1 SNHLY and CDR2 FYNNEI. The CDR3 spans 14 residues. Trimming pared 8 bases from V and 2 bases from J, leaving 15 bases between. Here the CDR3 reads CASGFGQINYGYTF. CDR3 DNA: TGTGCCAGCGGGTTCGGACAGATAAACTATGGCTACACCTTC.

This clone has only a few counts. The rearrangement uses TRBV6-4 and TRBJ2-1; D is ambiguous. The CDR3 sequence is 15 residues long. Trimming removed 0 bases at V and 1 base at J, with 7 bases between. Germline assignment: CDR1 MRHNA and CDR2 SNTAGT. The CDR3: CASSDSMASYNEQFF. The CDR3 DNA reads TGTGCCAGCAGTGACTCGATGGCGTCCTACAATGAGCAGTTCTTC.

The V gene is TRBV5-1, the J gene TRBJ2-5; 11 bases are shared with TRBD1. The CDR3 is made up of 17 amino acids. CDR1 and CDR2 (germline): SGHRS, YFSETQ. The V segment lost 2 bases and the J segment 4 bases; nucleotides outside the gene matches: 10. The CDR3 region is CASSFRIGQGARETQYF. The CDR3, as DNA: TGCGCCAGCAGCTTTCGGATCGGACAGGGGGCACGAGAGACCCAGTACTTC.